A selection of T cell receptor beta chains follows, all from one sample in a study of T cell changes during pregnancy in multiple sclerosis. Profiling relied on immunoSEQ multiplex PCR, and the TCRdb table lists in-frame clones only, not all of them. The data show around 34,000 clones, around 90% seen once. The sample was CD8+ T cells from peripheral blood mononuclear cells, taken after pregnancy. These receptors originate from a female donor with multiple sclerosis, enrolled in a pregnancy study. Each CDR3 is given with its conserved first and last residue. A D gene is named only where the DNA matches it firmly. The size field is filled for only some rows; it gives once, few, many or a size class.

CDR3: CASSERAGGQSDTQYF
DNA: TGTGCCAGCAGCGAAAGAGCGGGGGGGCAATCAGATACGCAGTATTTT
V: TRBV9
J: TRBJ2-3
size: .
D: TRBD2

CDR3: CASSVGGGEGTYEQYF
DNA: TGTGCCAGCAGCGTGGGGGGCGGGGAGGGTACCTACGAGCAGTACTTC
V: TRBV9
J: TRBJ2-7
size: once
D: .

CDR3: CATTHGGALKETQYF
DNA: TGTGCCACCACCCACGGGGGGGCCCTCAAAGAGACCCAGTACTTC
V: TRBV15
J: TRBJ2-5
size: .
D: TRBD2

CDR3: CASSIWSRGGPGELFF
DNA: TGTGCCAGTAGTATATGGTCCAGGGGAGGGCCCGGGGAGCTGTTTTTT
V: TRBV19
J: TRBJ2-2
size: .
D: .

CDR3: CASSMTQSSYNSPLHF
DNA: TGTGCCAGTAGTATGACACAGAGCTCCTATAATTCACCCCTCCACTTT
V: TRBV19
J: TRBJ1-6
size: .
D: .

CDR3: CASSHTLDPVTGELFF
DNA: TGTGCCAGCAGCCACACACTAGACCCCGTGACCGGGGAGCTGTTTTTT
V: TRBV7-2
J: TRBJ2-2
size: .
D: .

CDR3: CASRDRANSGNTIYF
DNA: TGTGCCAGCAGGGACAGGGCGAACTCTGGAAACACCATATATTTT
V: TRBV11-2
J: TRBJ1-3
size: medium-sized
D: TRBD1

CDR3: CASSETGFEEKLFF
DNA: TGTGCCAGCAGCGAGACAGGGTTTGAGGAAAAACTGTTTTTT
V: TRBV7-9
J: TRBJ1-4
size: .
D: TRBD1

CDR3: CASSSGTDAYTEAFF
DNA: TGTGCCAGCAGCTCGGGGACAGACGCTTACACTGAAGCTTTCTTT
V: TRBV13
J: TRBJ1-1
size: .
D: TRBD1

CDR3: CATSRPGGYTEAFF
DNA: TGTGCCACCAGCAGACCGGGTGGGTACACTGAAGCTTTCTTT
V: TRBV15
J: TRBJ1-1
size: .
D: .

CDR3: CASSENSFQETQYF
DNA: TGTGCCAGCTCGGAAAACAGCTTCCAAGAGACCCAGTACTTC
V: TRBV18
J: TRBJ2-5
size: once
D: .

CDR3: CASSPAGRGSDTGELFF
DNA: TGTGCCAGCAGCCCAGCAGGCAGGGGTAGTGACACCGGGGAGCTGTTTTTT
V: TRBV4-2
J: TRBJ2-2
size: .
D: .

CDR3: CASSDTSGVTDTQYF
DNA: TGTGCCAGCAGTGACACTAGCGGGGTGACAGATACGCAGTATTTT
V: TRBV6-4
J: TRBJ2-3
size: .
D: TRBD2

CDR3: CASSPAGTGELFF
DNA: TGTGCCAGCAGCCCAGCAGGGACCGGGGAGCTGTTTTTT
V: TRBV5-4
J: TRBJ2-2
size: .
D: .

CDR3: CASSLQGSGQPQHF
DNA: TGTGCCAGCAGTCTGCAGGGTTCGGGTCAGCCCCAGCATTTT
V: TRBV27
J: TRBJ1-5
size: .
D: .

CDR3: CASSVDRVGGNTIYF
DNA: TGTGCCAGCAGCGTAGACAGGGTGGGCGGAAACACCATATATTTT
V: TRBV9
J: TRBJ1-3
size: .
D: .

CDR3: CASSQDKWRTGAFYGYTF
DNA: TGTGCCAGCAGCCAAGATAAATGGAGGACAGGGGCCTTCTATGGCTACACCTTC
V: TRBV14
J: TRBJ1-2
size: once
D: TRBD1

CDR3: CASSEALSDSGYTGELFF
DNA: TGTGCCAGCAGTGAAGCTCTCTCTGACAGTGGGTACACCGGGGAGCTGTTTTTT
V: TRBV6-1
J: TRBJ2-2
size: .
D: .

CDR3: CASSDGNEQYF
DNA: TGTGCCAGCAGTGACGGTAACGAGCAGTACTTC
V: TRBV25-1
J: TRBJ2-7
size: .
D: .

CDR3: CASSPRSNNYGYTF
DNA: TGTGCCAGTAGTCCTAGGTCTAACAACTATGGCTACACCTTC
V: TRBV19
J: TRBJ1-2
size: once
D: .

CDR3: CASSFSAGSSYEQYF
DNA: TGTGCCAGCAGTTTTTCAGCGGGGAGCTCCTACGAGCAGTACTTC
V: TRBV6-5
J: TRBJ2-7
size: .
D: TRBD2

CDR3: CASTPWAGGTDTQYF
DNA: TGTGCCAGCACCCCTTGGGCGGGGGGCACAGATACGCAGTATTTT
V: TRBV5-4
J: TRBJ2-3
size: .
D: TRBD2

CDR3: CASSLAGTSGETQYF
DNA: TGTGCCAGCAGCTTAGCCGGGACTAGCGGGGAGACCCAGTACTTC
V: TRBV7-2
J: TRBJ2-5
size: .
D: TRBD2

CDR3: CASRTGVYEQYF
DNA: TGTGCCAGCAGAACCGGAGTCTACGAGCAGTACTTC
V: TRBV7-8
J: TRBJ2-7
size: .
D: .

CDR3: CASSSDFGETQYF
DNA: TGTGCCAGCAGTTCTGACTTCGGGGAGACCCAGTACTTC
V: TRBV27
J: TRBJ2-5
size: .
D: .

CDR3: CASREGLAGNEQFF
DNA: TGTGCCAGCAGGGAGGGACTAGCCGGCAATGAGCAGTTCTTC
V: TRBV6-1
J: TRBJ2-1
size: .
D: TRBD2

CDR3: CASSLGQGAPGTEAFF
DNA: TGTGCCAGCAGCTTAGGACAGGGGGCGCCGGGCACTGAAGCTTTCTTT
V: TRBV7-8
J: TRBJ1-1
size: .
D: TRBD1

CDR3: CASSLWPGPKETQYF
DNA: TGTGCCAGCAGCTTATGGCCAGGGCCTAAGGAGACCCAGTACTTC
V: TRBV7-3
J: TRBJ2-5
size: .
D: .

CDR3: CASSISGFAFF
DNA: TGTGCCAGTAGTATTTCAGGGTTTGCTTTCTTT
V: TRBV19
J: TRBJ1-1
size: .
D: .

CDR3: CASSSGLGGQGWNSPLHF
DNA: TGTGCCAGCAGCTCGGGGTTAGGGGGACAGGGGTGGAATTCACCCCTCCACTTT
V: TRBV7-6
J: TRBJ1-6
size: .
D: TRBD1

CDR3: CAISETRTGSYGYTF
DNA: TGTGCCATCAGTGAGACACGGACAGGGAGCTATGGCTACACCTTC
V: TRBV10-3
J: TRBJ1-2
size: .
D: TRBD1

CDR3: CASSPTGTYEQYF
DNA: TGTGCTAGCAGCCCTACGGGAACCTACGAGCAGTACTTC
V: TRBV7-7
J: TRBJ2-7
size: .
D: .

CDR3: CASSQTYPAAGDEQYF
DNA: TGCGCCAGCAGCCAAACCTACCCGGCGGCGGGGGACGAGCAGTACTTC
V: TRBV4-3
J: TRBJ2-7
size: .
D: TRBD2

CDR3: CASSDPGSNQPQHF
DNA: TGTGCCAGCAGTGACCCCGGGAGCAATCAGCCCCAGCATTTT
V: TRBV6-1
J: TRBJ1-5
size: .
D: .

CDR3: CASSTGGLTEAFF
DNA: TGTGCCAGCTCAACAGGGGGCTTGACTGAAGCTTTCTTT
V: TRBV7-3
J: TRBJ1-1
size: .
D: TRBD1

CDR3: CASSPGHPGELFF
DNA: TGTGCCAGCAGCCCGGGACACCCCGGGGAGCTGTTTTTT
V: TRBV4-2
J: TRBJ2-2
size: .
D: .

CDR3: CAISEPFTGDSYNSPLHF
DNA: TGTGCCATCAGTGAACCATTCACAGGGGACTCCTATAATTCACCCCTCCACTTT
V: TRBV10-3
J: TRBJ1-6
size: .
D: TRBD1

CDR3: CASSAPRAGTNYGYTF
DNA: TGTGCCAGCAGCGCCCCCCGGGCAGGGACTAACTATGGCTACACCTTC
V: TRBV9
J: TRBJ1-2
size: .
D: .

CDR3: CASSLLLARDTQYF
DNA: TGTGCCAGCAGCTTATTGCTAGCGCGTGATACGCAGTATTTT
V: TRBV7-9
J: TRBJ2-3
size: .
D: .

CDR3: CASSPGVNTEAFF
DNA: TGTGCCAGCTCCCCGGGGGTGAACACTGAAGCTTTCTTT
V: TRBV18
J: TRBJ1-1
size: .
D: .

CDR3: CASSPGAGSNYGYTF
DNA: TGTGCCAGCAGCCCAGGCGCCGGTTCGAACTATGGCTACACCTTC
V: TRBV11-2
J: TRBJ1-2
size: once
D: .

CDR3: CASSQDGVRGGKNIQYF
DNA: TGCGCCAGCAGCCAAGATGGGGTCAGAGGGGGCAAAAACATTCAGTACTTC
V: TRBV4-3
J: TRBJ2-4
size: .
D: .

CDR3: CASSFIEGNTEAFF
DNA: TGTGCCAGCAGCTTCATAGAGGGGAACACTGAAGCTTTCTTT
V: TRBV7-9
J: TRBJ1-1
size: few
D: .

CDR3: CASKGTGEFYTF
DNA: TGTGCCAGCAAGGGGACAGGGGAATTCTACACCTTC
V: TRBV5-4
J: TRBJ1-2
size: .
D: TRBD1

CDR3: CASSLAVAGLQETQYF
DNA: TGTGCCAGCAGCTTAGCGGTAGCGGGGCTCCAAGAGACCCAGTACTTC
V: TRBV7-6
J: TRBJ2-5
size: .
D: TRBD2